What follows is one TCR beta chain and its context. Sequencing used immunoSEQ multiplex PCR; TCRdb keeps in-frame clones, though not all of them. The repertoire holds about 250,000 clones, with approximately 85% as singletons. The sample is drawn from a study of blood T cell repertoires in COVID-19. Trimming removed 5 bases from V and 4 bases from J; junction bases left unmatched: 7. CDR1 and CDR2 from the germline V gene are LNHDA and SQIVND (reference sequence). This CDR3 region has 14 residues. The material sequenced was PBMCs or T cells enriched from blood (not recorded which). This chain connects TRBV19 to TRBJ1-2; TRBD1 aligns across 7 bases. This TCR derives from a woman aged 50 to 65 with acute COVID-19. CDR3 in DNA: TGTGCCAGTAGTCCCAACAGGGGAACCTATGGCTACACCTTC. The encoded protein is CASSPNRGTYGYTF.